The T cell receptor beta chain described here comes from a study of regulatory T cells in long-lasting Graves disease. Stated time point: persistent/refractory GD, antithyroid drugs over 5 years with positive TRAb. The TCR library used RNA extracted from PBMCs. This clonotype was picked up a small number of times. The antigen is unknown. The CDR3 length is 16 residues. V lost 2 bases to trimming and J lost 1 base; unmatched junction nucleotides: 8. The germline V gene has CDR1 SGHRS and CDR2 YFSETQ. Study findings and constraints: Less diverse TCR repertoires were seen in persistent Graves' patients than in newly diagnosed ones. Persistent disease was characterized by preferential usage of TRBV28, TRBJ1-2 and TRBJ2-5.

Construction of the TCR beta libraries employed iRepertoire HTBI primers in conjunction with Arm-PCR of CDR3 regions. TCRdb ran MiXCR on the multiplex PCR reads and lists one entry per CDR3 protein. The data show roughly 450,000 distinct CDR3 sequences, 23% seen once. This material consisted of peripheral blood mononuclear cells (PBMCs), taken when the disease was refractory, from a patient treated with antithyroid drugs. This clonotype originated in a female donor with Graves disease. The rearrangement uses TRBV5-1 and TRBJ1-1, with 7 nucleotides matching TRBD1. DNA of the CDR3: TGCGCCAGCAGCTTCGAGGGGGCTGGGCGGAACACTGAAGCTTTCTTT. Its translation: CASSFEGAGRNTEAFF.